This T cell receptor (beta chain) stems from a study of PD-L1 blockade in urothelial cancer. In the case of this clone: No antigen is known for it.

The germline CDR1 and CDR2 sequences are SGHAT and FQNNGV. The CDR3 has 17 residues. V gave up 1 base and J gave up 6 bases; unmatched junction bases: 10. The study's findings and limits: Enhanced expansion of tumor-associated blood clones at 3 weeks characterized durable-benefit patients.

Measured with immunoSEQ multiplex PCR; TCRdb has only the in-frame clones, and not every one. The profile shows about 84,000 clones, 82% of them singletons. The TCR was taken from a man in his 70s with urothelial cancer. Sequenced material: PBMCs, taken around atezolizumab (anti-PD-L1) treatment. V is TRBV11-2 and J is TRBJ2-3; 10 bases align to TRBD2. For the CDR3, the DNA is TGTGCCAGCAGCTTAGTATCTAGCGGGGGCGGGGAGGATACGCAGTATTTT. As protein: CASSLVSSGGGEDTQYF. The entire variable domain, with the rest obtained from reference TRBV11-2 and TRBJ2-3, is as follows: EAGVAQSPRYKIIEKRQSVAFWCNPISGHATLYWYQQILGQGPKLLIQFQNNGVVDDSQLPKDRFSAERLKGVDSTLKIQPAKLEDSAVYLCASSLVSSGGGEDTQYFGPGTRLTVL.